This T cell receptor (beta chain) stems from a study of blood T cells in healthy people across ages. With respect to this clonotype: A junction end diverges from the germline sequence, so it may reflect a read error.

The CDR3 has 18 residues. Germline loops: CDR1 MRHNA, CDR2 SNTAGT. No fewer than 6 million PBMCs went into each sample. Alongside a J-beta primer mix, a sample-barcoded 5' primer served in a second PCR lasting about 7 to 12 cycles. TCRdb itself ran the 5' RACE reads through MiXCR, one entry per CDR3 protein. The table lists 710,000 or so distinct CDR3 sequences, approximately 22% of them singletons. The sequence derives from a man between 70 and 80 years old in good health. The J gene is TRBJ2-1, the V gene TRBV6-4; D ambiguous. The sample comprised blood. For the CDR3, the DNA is TGTGCCAGCAGTGACAGAGATTTTATCAGGAGCTCCTACAATGCGCAGTTCTTC. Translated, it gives CASSDRDFIRSSYNAQFF.